This T cell receptor (beta chain) was identified during a study of identifying expanded T cells in peripheral blood. Study results and limitations: Differentially abundant clones: 0.95 to 1.5 between replicates, 15 to 17 at roughly 15 days, under 25 at four.

TCRdb's table, derived via immunoSEQ multiplex PCR, lists solely in-frame clones and lacks some. The sample lists around 120,000 clones; about 80% were seen once. This clone has only one observation. Its antigen is unknown. The V gene lost 5 bases and the J gene lost 6 bases, with 22 bases spanning the gap. The CDR3 has 16 residues. Looked up from germline, CDR1 is SEHNR and CDR2 is FQNEAQ (reference sequence). During the collection period, no donor immune events like infections were recorded. This rearrangement joins TRBV7-9 to TRBJ1-2; D remains unclear. Input material: blood. This clonotype was obtained from a person aged 18-70 years in good health. The CDR3 is CASSQSDRWVGDGYTF. DNA of the CDR3: TGTGCCAGCAGCCAATCCGACCGGTGGGTAGGAGATGGCTACACCTTC.